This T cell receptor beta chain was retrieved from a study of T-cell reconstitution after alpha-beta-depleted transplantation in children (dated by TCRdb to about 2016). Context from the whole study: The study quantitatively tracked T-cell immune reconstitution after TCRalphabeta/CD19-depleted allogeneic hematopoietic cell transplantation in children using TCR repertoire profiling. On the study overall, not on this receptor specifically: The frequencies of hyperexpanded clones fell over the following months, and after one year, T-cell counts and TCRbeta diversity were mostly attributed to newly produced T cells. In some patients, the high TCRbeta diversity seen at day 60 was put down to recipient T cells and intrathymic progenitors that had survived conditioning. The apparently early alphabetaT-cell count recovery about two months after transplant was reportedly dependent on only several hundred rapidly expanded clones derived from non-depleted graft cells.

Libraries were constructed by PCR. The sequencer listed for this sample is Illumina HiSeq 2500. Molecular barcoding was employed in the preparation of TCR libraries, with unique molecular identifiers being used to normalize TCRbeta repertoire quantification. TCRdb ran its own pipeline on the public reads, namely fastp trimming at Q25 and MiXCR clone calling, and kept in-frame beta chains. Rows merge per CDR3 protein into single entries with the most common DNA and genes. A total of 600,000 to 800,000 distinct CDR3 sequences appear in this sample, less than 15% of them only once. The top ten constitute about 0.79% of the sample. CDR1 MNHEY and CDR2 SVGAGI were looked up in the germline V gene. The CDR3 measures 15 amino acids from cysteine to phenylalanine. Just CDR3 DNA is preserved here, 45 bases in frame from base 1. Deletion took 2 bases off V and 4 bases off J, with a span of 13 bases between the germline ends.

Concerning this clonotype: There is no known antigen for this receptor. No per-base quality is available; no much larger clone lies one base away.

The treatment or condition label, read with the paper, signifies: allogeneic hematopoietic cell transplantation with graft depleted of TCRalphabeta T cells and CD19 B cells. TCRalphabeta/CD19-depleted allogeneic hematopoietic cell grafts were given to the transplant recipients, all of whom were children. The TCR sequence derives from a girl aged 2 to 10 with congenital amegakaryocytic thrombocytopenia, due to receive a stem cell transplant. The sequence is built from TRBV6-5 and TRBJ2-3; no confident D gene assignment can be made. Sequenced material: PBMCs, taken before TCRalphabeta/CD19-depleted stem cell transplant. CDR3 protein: CASSYGRPGPDTQYF. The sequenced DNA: TGTGCCAGCAGTTACGGACGTCCTGGCCCAGATACGCAGTATTTT.